Sequencing of this T cell receptor (beta chain) was carried out in a study of tumor and adjacent non-tumor tissue in lung cancer. About the study: Aged about 31 to 85 years, patients included roughly 10 men and 5 women with stage I to III disease.

RNA was extracted from bulk tissue without any cell sorting. Distant lung tissue was collected more than 3 cm away from the tumor edge. The library came from three nested PCR rounds adapted from ARM-PCR protocols. TCRdb itself ran the multiplex PCR reads through MiXCR, one entry per CDR3 protein. Of around 100,000 distinct CDR3 sequences listed, roughly two thirds are singletons. Germline V gene data show CDR1 as MDHEN and CDR2 as SYDVKM. This CDR3 has 15 residues. Regarding this clonotype: A read error may produce the germline difference seen at one junction end.

This receptor was obtained from a man younger than 45 with non-small cell lung cancer. The chain joins TRBV28 to TRBJ1-5, with D perhaps matching TRBD1 (6 bases). Source material: distant non-tumor lung tissue. CDR3 nucleotide sequence: TGTGCCAGCAGTTTAGGGGGGGCGTGGAATCAGTCCCAGCATTTT. Protein sequence: CASSLGGAWNQSQHF.